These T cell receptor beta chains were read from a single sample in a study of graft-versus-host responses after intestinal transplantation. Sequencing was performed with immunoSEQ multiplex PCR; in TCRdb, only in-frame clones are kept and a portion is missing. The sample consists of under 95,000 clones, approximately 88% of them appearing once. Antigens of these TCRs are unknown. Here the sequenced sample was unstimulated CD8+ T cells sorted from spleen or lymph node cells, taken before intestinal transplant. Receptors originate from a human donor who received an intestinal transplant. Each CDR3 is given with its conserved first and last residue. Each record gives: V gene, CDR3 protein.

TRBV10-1 CASSESIRGHRGNTEAFF
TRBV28 CASSLDRKSSGRVGDTQYF
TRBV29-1 CSVEVGQGDNEQFF
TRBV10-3 CAIRPSGSSGDEQYF
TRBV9 CASSVFWDRDDEQFF
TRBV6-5 CASRNRGQAEAFF
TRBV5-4 CASSRAGFPYEQYF
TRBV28 CASSWSLPQAGEWSSYEQYF
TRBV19 CASSQGYGYTF
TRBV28 CASSFWPSGNTGELFF
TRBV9 CASSAGGRDTGELFF
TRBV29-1 CSVEVPLQALVWTDTQYF
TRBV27 CASSFTTGGPYEQYF
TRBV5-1 CASSVTEFYNEQFF
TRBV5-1 CASSPQGRYEQYF
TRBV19 CASSKGLAGNEQFF
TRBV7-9 CASSFVGAEAFF
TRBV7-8 CASSFRLAGGPAGELFF
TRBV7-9 CASSSSGPGTDTQYF
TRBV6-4 CASTWSVAGSPGELFF